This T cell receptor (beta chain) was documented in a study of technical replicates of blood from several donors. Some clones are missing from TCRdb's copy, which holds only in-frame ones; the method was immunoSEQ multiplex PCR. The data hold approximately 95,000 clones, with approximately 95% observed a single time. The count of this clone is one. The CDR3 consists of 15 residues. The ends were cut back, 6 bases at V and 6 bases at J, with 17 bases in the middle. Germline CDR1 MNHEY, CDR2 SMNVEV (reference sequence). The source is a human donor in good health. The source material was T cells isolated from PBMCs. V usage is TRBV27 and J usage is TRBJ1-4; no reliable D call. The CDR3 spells CASSYSAGGDEKLFF. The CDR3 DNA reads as TGTGCCAGCAGCTACTCAGCGGGAGGAGATGAAAAACTGTTTTTT. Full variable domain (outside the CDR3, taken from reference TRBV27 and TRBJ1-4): EAQVTQNPRYLITVTGKKLTVTCSQNMNHEYMSWYRQDPGLGLRQIYYSMNVEVTDKGDVPEGYKVSRKEKRNFPLILESPSPNQTSLYFCASSYSAGGDEKLFFGSGTQLSVL.